This T cell receptor beta chain was documented in a study of control samples from healthy donors and cancer patients. Here immunoSEQ multiplex PCR was the method, and the copy in TCRdb shows in-frame clones only, minus some. The data contain fewer than 200,000 clones, about 95% of them seen just once; the ten biggest clones take up 14%. The TCR originated in a man between 60 and 70 years old with colorectal cancer. Material: PBMCs.

The CDR3 protein is CASSRSMGGTLYEQYF. CDR3 in DNA: TGTGCCAGTAGTAGATCTATGGGGGGCACTCTCTACGAGCAGTACTTC. This sequence joins TRBV19 and TRBJ2-7; D is tentatively TRBD1 or TRBD2 (6 bases each). Trimming pared 4 bases from V and 3 bases from J, leaving 19 bases between. The germline V gene has CDR1 LNHDA and CDR2 SQIVND (reference sequence). The CDR3 runs 16 residues. The full variable domain, with the rest looked up from reference TRBV19 and TRBJ2-7, is DGGITQSPKYLFRKEGQNVTLSCEQNLNHDAMYWYRQDPGQGLRLIYYSQIVNDFQKGDIAEGYSVSREKKESFPLTVTSAQKNPTAFYLCASSRSMGGTLYEQYFGPGTRLTVT.